This T cell receptor (beta chain) comes out of a study of blood T cells in healthy people across ages. Study results and caveats: Compared with aged donors, long-lived donors showed fewer expanded clones, suggesting selection.

In its sample, this clonotype was seen many times. Its cognate antigen is unknown. It was with a sample-barcoded 5' primer and a J-beta primer mix that a second PCR of roughly 7 to 11 cycles was run. TCRdb reanalysed the 5' RACE reads using MiXCR and keeps one entry per CDR3 protein. The profile shows over 1,500,000 distinct CDR3 sequences, 39% of them singletons. The V end was cut by 5 bases, the J end by 1 base, with 15 bases between. There are 14 residues in the CDR3. Germline CDR1 reads SQVTM; CDR2 reads ANQGSEA. Sequencing was done on a sample of blood. The V gene is TRBV29-1, the J gene TRBJ2-7; D may be TRBD1 (6 bases). This TCR was recovered from a human donor in good health. CDR3 amino acids: CSVLGGELSYEQYF. As DNA, the CDR3 is TGCAGCGTTCTTGGGGGCGAATTATCCTACGAGCAGTACTTC.